The 25 T cell receptor beta chains given below trace back to one sample, sequenced in a study of OX40 agonist ivuxolimab in advanced cancers. TCRdb's copy holds only in-frame clones and misses some; the assay was immunoSEQ multiplex PCR. The sample lists tens of thousands of clones; around 81% were seen once. The material was CD4+ or CD8+ T cells sorted from blood, obtained in a trial of the OX40 agonist ivuxolimab. These receptors all stem from an adult with an advanced solid tumor such as melanoma, head and neck, liver or kidney cancer.

The CDR3 region is CAWTLLDRNEQFF. CDR3 bases: TGTGCCTGGACCCTATTGGATAGGAATGAGCAGTTCTTC. This sequence joins TRBV30 and TRBJ2-1; D is uncertain. With 4 bases removed from V and 7 bases from J, the gap between germline ends came to 14 bases. CDR3 length: 13 amino acids. Germline assignment: CDR1 GTSNPN and CDR2 SVGIG (reference sequence).

V and J are TRBV19 and TRBJ1-1; D uncertain. V gave up 4 bases and J gave up 5 bases, with 20 bases separating them. The CDR3 covers 16 residues. CDR1 and CDR2 (germline): LNHDA, SQIVND (reference sequence). CDR3 in DNA: TGTGCCAGTAGTAGGCACCCCTCAGAGGGATGGACTGAAGCTTTCTTT. Amino acids: CASSRHPSEGWTEAFF.

The V call is TRBV7-2, the J call TRBJ2-5, with a tentative D call TRBD2 (6 bases). Germline V gene sequence: CDR1 SGHTA, CDR2 FQGNSA. This CDR3 comprises 17 residues. V was cut by 3 bases and J by 4 bases, with 21 bases left in between. This chain's CDR3 is CASSFRGGAWVRETQYF. The CDR3 nucleotides read TGTGCCAGCAGCTTTAGAGGCGGGGCCTGGGTGAGAGAGACCCAGTACTTC.

The chain carries TRBV7-9 and TRBJ1-1; D not resolved. CDR1 SEHNR and CDR2 FQNEAQ come from the germline V gene (reference sequence). V was trimmed by 0 bases and J by 0 bases, leaving 8 bases between them. This CDR3 is 15 amino acids long. The CDR3: CASSLAVVMNTEAFF. The CDR3 nucleotides are TGTGCCAGCAGCTTAGCGGTGGTAATGAACACTGAAGCTTTCTTT. Looking up the rest from reference TRBV7-9 and TRBJ1-1 gives the full variable domain: DTGVSQNPRHKITKRGQNVTFRCDPISEHNRLYWYRQTLGQGPEFLTYFQNEAQLEKSRLLSDRFSAERPKGSFSTLEIQRTEQGDSAMYLCASSLAVVMNTEAFFGQGTRLTVV.

The chain couples TRBV7-9 to TRBJ2-7, with 12 bases identical to TRBD1. Unmatched junction bases numbered 2, after V lost 2 bases and J lost 6 bases. Germline V gene lookup returns CDR1 SEHNR and CDR2 FQNEAQ (reference sequence). The CDR3 is 14 residues long. In nucleotides, the CDR3 is TGTGCCAGCAGCTTAAGGGACAGGGGGCCCGAGCAGTACTTC. This codes for CASSLRDRGPEQYF.

The table lists this clone with a few counts. The rearrangement joins TRBV6-5 to TRBJ1-6; D is ambiguous. V lost 7 bases, J lost 12 bases, and 13 bases lay in between. Germline-derived CDR1 and CDR2 are MNHEY and SVGAGI. CDR3 length equals 12 residues. The CDR3 DNA follows: TGTGCCAGCACAACAGTCGGGGAACCCCTCCACTTT. Translated, it gives CASTTVGEPLHF.

This clone was seen a single time. One junction end disagrees with the germline gene, perhaps due to a read error. This chain links TRBV6-5 with TRBJ1-2; tentative D call: TRBD1 (5 bases). The CDR3 is 12 amino acids. CDR1 and CDR2 (germline): MNHEY, SVGAGI. The CDR3 DNA is TGTGCCAGCAGTTACTCTCAGGGATCCTGGGCCTTC. This codes for CASSYSQGSWAF.

The CDR3 reads CASSSNPGHTIYGYTF. The CDR3 nucleotides read TGTGCCAGCAGCTCCAACCCGGGACATACCATTTATGGCTACACCTTC. The rearrangement joins TRBV7-2 to TRBJ1-2; D perhaps matches TRBD1 (6 bases). Trimming pared 4 bases from V and 5 bases from J, leaving 20 bases between. The CDR3 totals 16 residues. Germline assignment: CDR1 SGHTA and CDR2 FQGNSA.

A single count supports this clone. V and J are TRBV5-1 and TRBJ1-2, with a tentative D call TRBD1 (5 bases). The CDR3 is 14 amino acids. Trimming removed 5 bases from V and 8 bases from J, with 19 bases in between. Germline CDR1 is SGHRS and CDR2 is YFSETQ. For the CDR3, the DNA is TGCGCCAGCAGGGAAGGGACGATCTTTGCGGGCTACACCTTC. Translation gives CASREGTIFAGYTF. Drawing the rest from reference TRBV5-1 and TRBJ1-2, the complete variable domain is KAGVTQTPRYLIKTRGQQVTLSCSPISGHRSVSWYQQTPGQGLQFLFEYFSETQRNKGNFPGRFSGRQFSNSRSEMNVSTLELGDSALYLCASREGTIFAGYTFGSGTRLTVV.

V and J are TRBV9 and TRBJ2-5; D possibly corresponds to TRBD1 (6 bases). This CDR3 has 15 residues. CDR1 and CDR2 from the germline V gene are SGDLS and YYNGEE. V was shortened by 3 bases and J by 1 base, with 13 bases between the two germline ends. CDR3 residues: CASSAPTGFQETQYF. CDR3 sequence (DNA): TGTGCCAGCAGCGCCCCGACAGGTTTCCAAGAGACCCAGTACTTC.

This chain joins TRBV2 and TRBJ1-2; D is unresolved. The germline V gene encodes CDR1 SNHLY and CDR2 FYNNEI. Trimming took off 8 bases at V and 4 bases at J, with 14 bases between the two ends. The CDR3 runs 13 residues. The CDR3 bases are TGTGCCAGCCGAGACTGGGAATCCTATGGCTACACCTTC. It codes for CASRDWESYGYTF.

The CDR3 coding sequence is TGTGCCAGCAGCCAGGGACAGGGCCAGAGCGGCTACACCTTC. It is translated as CASSQGQGQSGYTF. The V and J genes are TRBV7-9 and TRBJ1-2, with 9 bases that match TRBD1. The V gene's germline CDR1 is SEHNR and CDR2 FQNEAQ (reference sequence). The V and J ends lost 5 bases and 8 bases, in that order; junction bases with no gene match: 9. CDR3 length: 14 residues.

This clone was picked up one time. The chain employs TRBV7-9 and TRBJ1-2, with 10 bases aligning to TRBD1. CDR1 is SEHNR and CDR2 is FQNEAQ in the germline V gene (reference sequence). Germline trimming cut 2 bases from V and 7 bases from J; bases unmatched to any gene: 7. This CDR3 spans 15 amino acids. The CDR3 DNA follows: TGTGCCAGCAGCTTAATACGGGACAGGGGAAGTGGCTACACCTTC. It translates to CASSLIRDRGSGYTF.

This clone was seen only a few times. The sample holds other DNA sequences that translate to the same CDR3. The rearrangement uses TRBV11-2 and TRBJ2-1, with 14 positions matching TRBD2. Germline V gene sequence: CDR1 SGHAT, CDR2 FQNNGV. V shed 5 bases, J shed 1 base, and the junction held 4 bases outside the gene matches. The CDR3 runs 17 residues. The CDR3 loop is CASSPRLAGGSYNEQFF. In DNA, the CDR3 is TGTGCCAGCAGCCCAAGACTAGCGGGGGGGTCCTACAATGAGCAGTTCTTC.

The CDR3 region is CASSLARGTVGNTIYF. As DNA, the CDR3 is TGTGCCAGCAGCTTAGCGAGGGGGACTGTTGGAAACACCATATATTTT. The chain uses TRBV7-2 and TRBJ1-3; D possibly corresponds to TRBD1 (6 bases). The germline V gene encodes CDR1 SGHTA and CDR2 FQGNSA. Trimming stripped 0 bases from V and 3 bases from J, with 12 bases between. CDR3 length: 16 amino acids. The entire variable domain, with the rest obtained from reference TRBV7-2 and TRBJ1-3, is as follows: GAGVSQSPSNKVTEKGKDVELRCDPISGHTALYWYRQSLGQGLEFLIYFQGNSAPDKSGLPSDRFSAERTGGSVSTLTIQRTQQEDSAVYLCASSLARGTVGNTIYFGEGSWLTVV.

This chain links TRBV7-9 with TRBJ1-3; TRBD1 matches 8 bases. The germline V gene has CDR1 SEHNR and CDR2 FQNEAQ (reference sequence). The CDR3 totals 14 residues. V shed 3 bases, J shed 2 bases, and the junction held 0 bases outside the gene matches. The CDR3 protein is CASSLDRAGNTIYF. In DNA, the CDR3 is TGTGCCAGCAGCTTGGACAGGGCTGGAAACACCATATATTTT.

In regard to this clone: The sample has other DNA sequences that encode this CDR3 too. J is TRBJ1-1 and V is TRBV6-6; D remains ambiguous. V was pared by 0 bases and J by 1 base, with 3 bases between. Germline V gene data show CDR1 as MNHNY and CDR2 as SVGAGI (reference sequence). The CDR3 consists of 13 residues. The CDR3 reads CASSYSQNTEAFF. The CDR3 coding sequence is TGTGCCAGCAGTTACTCGCAGAACACTGAAGCTTTCTTT.

V usage is TRBV30 and J usage is TRBJ1-3; D remains unclear. The CDR3 runs to 14 residues. Trimming cost V 2 bases and J 0 bases, with 8 bases left between them. Germline V gives CDR1 GTSNPN, CDR2 SVGIG (reference sequence). The CDR3: CAWSRTISGNTIYF. The CDR3 DNA reads TGTGCCTGGAGTAGGACGATCTCTGGAAACACCATATATTTT. Complete variable domain (other parts from reference TRBV30 and TRBJ1-3): SQTIHQWPATLVQPVGSPLSLECTVEGTSNPNLYWYRQAAGRGLQLLFYSVGIGQISSEVPQNLSASRPQDRQFILSSKKLLLSDSGFYLCAWSRTISGNTIYFGEGSWLTVV.

The CDR3 sequence is CASSPGTGDNTEAFF. CDR3 DNA: TGTGCCAGCAGCCCCGGGACAGGGGATAACACTGAAGCTTTCTTT. The J gene is TRBJ1-1, the V gene TRBV7-2; 10 bases fit TRBD1. Germline V CDR1 and CDR2: SGHTA, FQGNSA. The CDR3 runs 15 residues. J was trimmed by 2 bases and V by 5 bases; bases with no gene match: 5.

The table lists this clone with a count of one. The V gene is TRBV11-2, the J gene TRBJ2-5, with a possible D match to TRBD2 (6 bases). Trimming pared 5 bases from V and 1 base from J, leaving 20 bases between. The CDR3 is 17 residues long. Germline values: CDR1 SGHAT, CDR2 FQNNGV. CDR3 coding DNA: TGTGCCAGCAGCGAGAGGGTAACTAGCAATGTCCAAGAGACCCAGTACTTC. Its translation is CASSERVTSNVQETQYF.

CDR3 residues: CASSVLTSGTDTQYF. CDR3 sequence (DNA): TGTGCCAGCAGCGTCCTTACTAGCGGAACAGATACGCAGTATTTT. V usage is TRBV9 and J usage is TRBJ2-3; 8 bases agree with TRBD2. The V gene end was trimmed by 2 bases and the J gene end by 3 bases; junction bases not matched to a gene: 5. This CDR3 spans 15 amino acids. Germline V gene lookup returns CDR1 SGDLS and CDR2 YYNGEE.

This clone was counted a few times. This chain uses TRBV6-1 with TRBJ1-2, with 9 bases that match TRBD1. Trimming removed 3 bases from V and 5 bases from J; junction bases left unmatched: 1. CDR3 size: 13 residues. The germline V gene encodes CDR1 MNHNS and CDR2 SASEGT. CDR3 loop: CASSDGTGYGYTF. As DNA, the CDR3 is TGTGCCAGCAGTGATGGGACAGGGTATGGCTACACCTTC.

The gene calls are TRBV2 and TRBJ1-2, with D unclear. V lost 0 bases to trimming and J lost 5 bases, with 10 bases between them. Germline lookup yields CDR1 SNHLY and CDR2 FYNNEI. The CDR3 spans 14 residues. The CDR3 here is CASSEAGREYGYTF. Written as DNA, the CDR3 is TGTGCCAGCAGTGAAGCCGGACGGGAGTATGGCTACACCTTC.

The chain joins TRBV19 to TRBJ1-5; D unclear. V shed 7 bases and J shed 3 bases, with 10 bases lying between them. The CDR3 has 13 residues. CDR1 and CDR2 (germline): LNHDA, SQIVND (reference sequence). The CDR3 region has the DNA TGTGCCAGTACCCAAAGACTCAATCAGCCCCAGCATTTT. Translation gives CASTQRLNQPQHF.

CDR3: CASSYRTGIGETQYF. As DNA, the CDR3 is TGTGCCAGCAGCTACCGGACGGGGATAGGAGAGACCCAGTACTTC. The V and J genes are TRBV11-2 and TRBJ2-5, with TRBD2 as a possible D gene (5 bases). V lost 4 bases and J lost 4, with 16 bases in between. In germline, CDR1 is SGHAT, CDR2 FQNNGV. This CDR3 spans 15 amino acids.